Listed below are T cell receptor beta chains from one sample, sequenced in a study of T cells in Graves' hyperthyroidism and ophthalmopathy. MiXCR was run by TCRdb on the multiplex PCR reads, yielding one entry per CDR3 protein. The data show some 500,000 distinct CDR3 sequences, roughly a quarter seen once. Specimen: blood. These receptors all stem from a woman aged 30 to 39 with Graves' ophthalmopathy. The CDR3 runs from the conserved cysteine through the conserved F or W. A D gene is named only where the DNA matches it firmly. Expanded clones get a size class; other rows say once, few or many, or leave the size out.

v_gene,d_gene,j_gene,abundance,CDR3aa
TRBV12-3/TRBV12-4,.,TRBJ2-7,few,CASSPYSGTYEQYF
TRBV20-1,.,TRBJ2-5,many,CSARLRLETQYF
TRBV28,.,TRBJ1-5,many,CASSRNQPQHF
TRBV20-1,.,TRBJ1-5,.,CSARDRQGILGNQPQHF
TRBV5-1,TRBD2,TRBJ2-4,few,CASSDSGGAVIKYF
TRBV6-1,TRBD2,TRBJ2-7,many,CATKGLAYEQYF
TRBV5-4,TRBD1,TRBJ2-5,many,CASSLRAGGETQYF
TRBV11-2,.,TRBJ1-6,once,CASSLGMGLGSRNSPLHF
TRBV12-3/TRBV12-4,.,TRBJ2-7,many,CASSPLGYEQYF
TRBV6-1,.,TRBJ1-2,.,CASVPSGGYGYTF
TRBV4-1,.,TRBJ1-1,few,CASSQGRHTEAFF
TRBV12-3/TRBV12-4,TRBD1,TRBJ1-2,.,CASSDRTGGYGYTF
TRBV7-9,.,TRBJ1-1,many,CASSLKPVNTEAFF
TRBV5-1,.,TRBJ2-2,.,CASTEVTVTGELFF
TRBV6-5,.,TRBJ1-5,few,CASSTRKNQPQHF
TRBV5-1,.,TRBJ2-7,many,CASSSTYLAYEQYF
TRBV12-3/TRBV12-4,.,TRBJ1-2,few,CASSLETARHGYTF
TRBV28,TRBD1,TRBJ1-5,many,CASSSGQVTKPQHF
TRBV7-9,.,TRBJ2-7,many,CASSVGGEQYF
TRBV18,.,TRBJ1-2,few,CASSDYARDHGYTF
TRBV10-3,TRBD1,TRBJ1-5,once,CAISEVPGQRNQPQHF
TRBV20-1,TRBD2,TRBJ2-5,many,CSARVYSGPQETQYF
TRBV10-3,.,TRBJ2-5,many,CAISDGGDQETQYF